This paragraph reports one T cell receptor (beta chain). Reanalyzing the 5' RACE reads, TCRdb keeps one entry per CDR3 protein, without DNA. The listing contains roughly 170,000 distinct CDR3 sequences. The sample comes from a study of T cells expressing NK-cell markers. The CDR3 is made up of 16 amino acids. This TCR came from a woman aged 18-70 years in good health. The rearrangement links TRBV21-1 to TRBJ2-4; with no DNA, the TCRdb D assignment of TRBD1 cannot be verified. TRBV21-1 is a pseudogene locus. The sequenced sample was blood T cells: a sorted CD56 or NKG2C T cell subset, CD4+ or CD8+ T cells, or bulk PBMC T cells (not recorded which). CDR3 amino acids: CASSKNSGQRYDIQYF.